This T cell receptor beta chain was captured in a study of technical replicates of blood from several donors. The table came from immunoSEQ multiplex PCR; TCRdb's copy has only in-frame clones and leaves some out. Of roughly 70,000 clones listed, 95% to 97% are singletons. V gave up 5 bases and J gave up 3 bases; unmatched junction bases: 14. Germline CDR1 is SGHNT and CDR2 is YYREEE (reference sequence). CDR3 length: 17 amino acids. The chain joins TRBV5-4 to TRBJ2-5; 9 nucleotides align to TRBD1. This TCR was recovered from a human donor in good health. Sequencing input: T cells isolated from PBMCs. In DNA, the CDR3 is TGTGCCAGCAGGCAAAATCCGGGACAGGGTGGGGAAGAGACCCAGTACTTC. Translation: CASRQNPGQGGEETQYF.